The sequence of this TCR beta chain was determined in a study of T cells in Graves' hyperthyroidism and ophthalmopathy. V lost 4 bases, J lost 1 base, and 7 bases lay in between. This CDR3 has 13 residues. Study-wide results and limits: Most thyroid clonotypes with frequency above 0.001 were detected in blood.

Authors of the study amplified TCR beta CDR3 regions from RNA transcripts. A first-round RT-PCR of the TCR CDR3 used the HTBI primer set. Each CDR3 protein is one row after TCRdb ran MiXCR on the multiplex PCR reads. The sample consists of fewer than 900,000 distinct CDR3 sequences, 18% of them appearing once. The table lists this clonotype with many counts. Its antigen is not known. Aged 18 to 65, the patients had hyperthyroidism that was newly diagnosed and had lasted under 2 months. Uncontrolled infection, other autoimmune disease, pregnancy or lactation barred patients from enrollment. This sequence originates from a woman aged 50 to 60 with Graves' hyperthyroidism that later progressed to Graves' ophthalmopathy. The chain is built from TRBV12-3 or TRBV12-4 and TRBJ1-2; no definite D call. The sample taken for sequencing was blood. As DNA, the CDR3 is TGTGCCAGCAGTTCTGCCCGTAACTATGGCTACACCTTC. This codes for CASSSARNYGYTF.